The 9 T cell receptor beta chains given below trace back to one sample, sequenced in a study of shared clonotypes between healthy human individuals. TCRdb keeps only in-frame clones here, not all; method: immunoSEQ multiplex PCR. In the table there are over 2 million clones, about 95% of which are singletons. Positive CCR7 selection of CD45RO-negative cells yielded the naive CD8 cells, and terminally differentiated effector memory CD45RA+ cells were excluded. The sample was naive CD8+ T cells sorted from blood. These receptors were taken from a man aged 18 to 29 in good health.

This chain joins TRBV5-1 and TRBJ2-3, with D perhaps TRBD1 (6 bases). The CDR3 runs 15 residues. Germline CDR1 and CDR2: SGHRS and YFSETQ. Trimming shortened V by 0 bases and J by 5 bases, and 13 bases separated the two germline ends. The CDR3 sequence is CASSLVSQGKDTQYF. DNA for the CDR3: TGCGCCAGCAGCTTGGTATCACAGGGTAAAGATACGCAGTATTTT.

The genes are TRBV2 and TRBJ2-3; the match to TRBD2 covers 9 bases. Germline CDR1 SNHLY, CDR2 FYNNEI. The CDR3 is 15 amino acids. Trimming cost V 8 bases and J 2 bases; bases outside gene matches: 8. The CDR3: CASGTSGSHTDTQYF. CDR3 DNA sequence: TGTGCCAGCGGTACTAGCGGGTCCCACACAGATACGCAGTATTTT.

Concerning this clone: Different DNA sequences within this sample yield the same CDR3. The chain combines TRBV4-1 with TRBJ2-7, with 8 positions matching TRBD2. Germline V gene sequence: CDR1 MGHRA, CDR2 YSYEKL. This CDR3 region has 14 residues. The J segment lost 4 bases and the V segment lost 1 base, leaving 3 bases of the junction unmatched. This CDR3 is CASSQGTSGYEQYF. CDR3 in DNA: TGCGCCAGCAGCCAAGGCACTAGCGGATACGAGCAGTACTTC.

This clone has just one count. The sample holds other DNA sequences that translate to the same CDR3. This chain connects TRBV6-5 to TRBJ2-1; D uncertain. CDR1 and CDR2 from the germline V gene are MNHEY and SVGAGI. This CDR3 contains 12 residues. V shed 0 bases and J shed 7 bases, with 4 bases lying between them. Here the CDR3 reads CASSYSGNEQFF. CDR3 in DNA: TGTGCCAGCAGTTACTCGGGAAATGAGCAGTTCTTC.

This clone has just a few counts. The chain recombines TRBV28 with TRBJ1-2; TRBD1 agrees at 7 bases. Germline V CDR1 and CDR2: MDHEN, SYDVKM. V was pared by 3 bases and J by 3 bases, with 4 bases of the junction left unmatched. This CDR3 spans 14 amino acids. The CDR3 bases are TGTGCCAGCAGTTTCCCGGACAGGCACTATGGCTACACCTTC. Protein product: CASSFPDRHYGYTF.

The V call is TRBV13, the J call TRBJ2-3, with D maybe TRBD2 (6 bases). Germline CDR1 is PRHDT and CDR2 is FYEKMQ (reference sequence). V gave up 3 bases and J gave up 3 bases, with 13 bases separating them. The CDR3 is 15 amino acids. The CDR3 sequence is CASSLAGPRTDTQYF. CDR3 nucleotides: TGTGCCAGCAGCTTGGCGGGACCCAGGACAGATACGCAGTATTTT.

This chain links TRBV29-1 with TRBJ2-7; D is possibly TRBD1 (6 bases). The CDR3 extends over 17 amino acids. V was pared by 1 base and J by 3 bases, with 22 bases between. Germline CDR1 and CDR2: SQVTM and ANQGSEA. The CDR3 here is CSVEGGLQGEVDYEQYF. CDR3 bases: TGCAGCGTTGAAGGGGGCCTACAGGGAGAGGTTGACTACGAGCAGTACTTC.

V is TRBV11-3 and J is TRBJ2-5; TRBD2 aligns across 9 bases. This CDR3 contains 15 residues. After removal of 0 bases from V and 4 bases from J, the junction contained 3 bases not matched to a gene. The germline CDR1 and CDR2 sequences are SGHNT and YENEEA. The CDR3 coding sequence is TGTGCCAGCAGCTTAGAAGCGGGGGGACGAGAGACCCAGTACTTC. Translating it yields CASSLEAGGRETQYF.

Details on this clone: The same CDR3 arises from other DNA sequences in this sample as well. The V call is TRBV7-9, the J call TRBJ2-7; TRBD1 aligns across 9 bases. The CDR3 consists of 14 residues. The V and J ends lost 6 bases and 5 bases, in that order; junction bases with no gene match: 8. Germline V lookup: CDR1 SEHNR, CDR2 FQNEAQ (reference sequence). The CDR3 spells CASSSGQGSDEQYF. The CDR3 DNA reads TGTGCCAGCAGTTCCGGACAGGGGAGCGACGAGCAGTACTTC.